This TCR beta chain was sequenced during a study of identical twins. This clonotype was recorded at least ten times. Germline CDR1 reads ENHRY; CDR2 reads SYGVKD. This CDR3 is built from 14 residues. Trimming shortened V by 8 bases and J by 6 bases, and 18 bases separated the two germline ends. Healthy Caucasian donors formed the entire cohort. Template switching added a universal primer site; cDNA carried unique molecular identifiers. MiXCR, applied by TCRdb to the 5' RACE reads, yields one record per CDR3 protein. This sample has hundreds of thousands of distinct CDR3 sequences, with 8.6% found just once. The data were also submitted as part of a second study, on yellow fever vaccine responses in identical twins.

Sample: PBMCs. This receptor was obtained from a young woman in good health. J is TRBJ2-3 and V is TRBV10-3, with D hard to call. CDR3 residues: CAIEESLGTDTQYF. The CDR3 DNA sequence: TGTGCCATCGAAGAATCCTTGGGAACGGATACGCAGTATTTT.